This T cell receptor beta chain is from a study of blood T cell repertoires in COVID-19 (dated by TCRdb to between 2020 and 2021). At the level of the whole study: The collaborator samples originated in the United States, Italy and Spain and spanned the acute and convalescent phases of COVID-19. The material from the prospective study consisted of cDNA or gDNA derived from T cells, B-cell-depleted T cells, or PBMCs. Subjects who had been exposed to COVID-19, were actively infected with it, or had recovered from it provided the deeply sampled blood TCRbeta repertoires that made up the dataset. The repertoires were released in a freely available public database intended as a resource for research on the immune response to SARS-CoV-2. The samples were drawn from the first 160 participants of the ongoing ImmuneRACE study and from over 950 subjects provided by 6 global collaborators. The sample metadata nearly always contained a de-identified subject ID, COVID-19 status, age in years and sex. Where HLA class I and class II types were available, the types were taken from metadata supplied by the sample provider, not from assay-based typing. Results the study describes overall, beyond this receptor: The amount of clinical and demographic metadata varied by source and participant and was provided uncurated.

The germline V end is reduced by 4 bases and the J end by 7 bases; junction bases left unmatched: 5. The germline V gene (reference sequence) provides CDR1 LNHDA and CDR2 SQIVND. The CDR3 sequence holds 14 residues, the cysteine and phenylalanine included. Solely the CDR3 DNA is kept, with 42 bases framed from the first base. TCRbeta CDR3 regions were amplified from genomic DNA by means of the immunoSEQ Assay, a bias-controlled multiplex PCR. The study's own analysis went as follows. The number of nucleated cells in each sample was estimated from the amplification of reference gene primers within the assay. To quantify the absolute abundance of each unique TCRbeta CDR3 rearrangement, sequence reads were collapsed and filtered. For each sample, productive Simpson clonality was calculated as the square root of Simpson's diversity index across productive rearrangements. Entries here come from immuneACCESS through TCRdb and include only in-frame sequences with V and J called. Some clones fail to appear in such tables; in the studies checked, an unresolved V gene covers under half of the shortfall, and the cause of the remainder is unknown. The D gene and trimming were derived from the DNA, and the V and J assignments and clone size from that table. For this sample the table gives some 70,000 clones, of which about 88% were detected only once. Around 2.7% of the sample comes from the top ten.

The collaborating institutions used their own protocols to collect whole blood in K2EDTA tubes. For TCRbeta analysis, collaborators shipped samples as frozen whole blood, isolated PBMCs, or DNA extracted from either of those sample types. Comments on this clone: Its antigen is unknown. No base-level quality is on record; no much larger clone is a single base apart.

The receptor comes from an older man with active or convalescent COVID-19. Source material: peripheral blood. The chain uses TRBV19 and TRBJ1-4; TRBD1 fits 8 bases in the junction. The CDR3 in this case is CASSTDRVGEKLFF. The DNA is TGTGCCAGTAGTACGGACAGGGTGGGTGAAAAACTGTTTTTT.